Shown below are 6 T cell receptor beta chains from a single sample sequenced in a study of human T cells and chemical hapten exposure. The sample's time point: pre-sensitization, week 0. Treatment: therapeutic diphenylcyclopropenone sensitization with weekly scalp DPC. TCRdb re-called the RACE reads with MiXCR, one entry per CDR3 protein. The sample records 85,000 to 120,000 distinct CDR3 sequences, more than 10% being singletons. This specimen was whole blood, taken in connection with sensitization to the hapten diphenylcyclopropenone (DPC). Receptor source: a woman between 50 and 59 years old with alopecia areata. Some clones in this sample may be carry-over from other donors' samples.

This sequence joins TRBV5-8 and TRBJ1-5; D remains ambiguous. Between the trimmed V and J ends, which lost 0 bases and 6 bases, there was a span of 13 bases. Germline CDR1 SGHTS, CDR2 YDEGEE. The CDR3 spans 15 residues. The CDR3 DNA reads TGTGCCAGCAGCTTGGGTTGGCGGGCCGGTCAGCCCCAGCATTTT. Protein: CASSLGWRAGQPQHF.

With respect to this clonotype: A much larger clone sits a single nucleotide away, making a read error possible. The rearrangement links TRBV7-8 to TRBJ1-1; D ambiguous. CDR3 size: 11 residues. The germline V gene has CDR1 SGHVS and CDR2 FQNEAQ. The CDR3 bases are TGTGCCAGCAGCTTGGTCACTGAAGCTTCCTTT. It yields the protein CASSLVTEASF.

This chain links TRBV7-9 with TRBJ2-3; 7 bases are shared with TRBD1. Germline CDR1 reads SEHNR; CDR2 reads FQNEAQ (reference sequence). J gave up 8 bases and V 4 bases, and 6 bases lay outside the gene matches. This CDR3 has 13 amino acids. The CDR3 loop is CASSWDSRATQYF. The CDR3 DNA sequence: TGTGCCAGCAGCTGGGACAGCCGGGCTACGCAGTATTTT.

This clonotype has more than one count but fewer than ten. V is TRBV7-2 and J is TRBJ2-5; D is unresolved. V lost 3 bases and J lost 7, with 15 bases in between. CDR1 and CDR2 (germline): SGHTA, FQGNSA. The CDR3 sequence is 14 residues long. The chain's CDR3 is CASSFLGPGGTQYF. The CDR3 bases are TGTGCCAGCAGCTTCTTAGGTCCCGGTGGGACCCAGTACTTC. Full variable domain (missing parts from reference TRBV7-2 and TRBJ2-5): GAGVSQSPSNKVTEKGKDVELRCDPISGHTALYWYRQSLGQGLEFLIYFQGNSAPDKSGLPSDRFSAERTGGSVSTLTIQRTQQEDSAVYLCASSFLGPGGTQYFGPGTRLLVL.

V usage is TRBV1 and J usage is TRBJ2-7; the listed D gene, TRBD2, was not tested against the DNA. TRBV1 is labeled a pseudogene. CDR3 size: 16 residues. This chain's CDR3 is CTSSQDKGLAGSEQYF. CDR3 nucleotides: TGCACCAGCAGCCAAGATAAGGGCCTAGCGGGAAGCGAGCAGTACTTC.

This sequence joins TRBV6-6 and TRBJ2-5; no clear D. This CDR3 is built from 16 residues. The V gene lost 6 bases and the J gene lost 5 bases, with 22 bases spanning the gap. Germline assignment: CDR1 MNHNY and CDR2 SVGAGI (reference sequence). CDR3 residues: CASSFSSGEGRETQYF. The CDR3 coding sequence is TGTGCCAGCAGCTTCTCCTCGGGCGAAGGACGGGAGACCCAGTACTTC.